These 17 T cell receptor beta chains were sequenced from one sample in a study of graft-versus-host responses after intestinal transplantation. These receptors lack a known antigen. Here immunoSEQ multiplex PCR was the method, and the copy in TCRdb shows in-frame clones only, minus some. The sample includes 95,000 to 110,000 clones, approximately 84% of them seen just once. Material: unstimulated CD4+ T cells sorted from spleen or lymph node cells, obtained before intestinal transplant. The receptor source for this set is a human donor who received an intestinal transplant.

The CDR3 coding sequence is TGTGCCAGCAGTTACTCAGGGGGAACCTTATCTGAGCAGTTCTTC. Its translation is CASSYSGGTLSEQFF. This chain joins TRBV6-5 and TRBJ2-1; the D gene is possibly TRBD1 (6 bases). Germline V CDR1 and CDR2: MNHEY, SVGAGI. V was trimmed by 0 bases and J by 9 bases, leaving 15 bases between them. The CDR3 runs 15 residues.

The chain has TRBV7-5 and TRBJ2-6; TRBD1 is taken as the D call from the table, unchecked against the DNA. TRBV7-5 is designated a pseudogene. The CDR3 consists of 21 residues. For the CDR3, the DNA is TGTGTCAGAAGCATTACCGGGACAATTGTTCCCCCCCCTAGCGGGGCCAACGTCCTGACTTTC. It encodes CVRSITGTIVPPPSGANVLTF.

This chain links TRBV5-1 with TRBJ2-5; TRBD2 matches at 7 bases. In germline, CDR1 is SGHRS, CDR2 YFSETQ. There are 17 residues in the CDR3. With V trimmed by 0 bases and J by 5 bases, 13 bases remained unmatched. The CDR3 coding sequence is TGCGCCAGCAGCTTGGTCTCTGGGGAGGGGTTCGGGGAGACCCAGTACTTC. Its protein is CASSLVSGEGFGETQYF.

CDR3 coding DNA: TGTGCCAGCTCCACCGCTGTTGGGGGGGAATGGGGTGAGCAGTTCTTC. The encoded protein is CASSTAVGGEWGEQFF. The V gene is TRBV6-4, the J gene TRBJ2-1; 7 bases match TRBD2. J gave up 9 bases and V 8 bases, and 19 bases lay outside the gene matches. The germline V gene has CDR1 MRHNA and CDR2 SNTAGT. CDR3 length: 16 amino acids.

The table lists this clone with a count of one. This chain links TRBV7-9 with TRBJ2-2; 9 nucleotides agree with TRBD2. V dropped 5 bases and J dropped 4; count of bases not matched to a gene: 8. The CDR3 covers 16 residues. Germline V gene lookup returns CDR1 SEHNR and CDR2 FQNEAQ (reference sequence). CDR3 amino acids: CASSLLAGYLTGELFF. In DNA, the CDR3 is TGTGCCAGCAGCCTCCTAGCGGGGTACCTCACCGGGGAGCTGTTTTTT.

The chain has TRBV6-1 and TRBJ1-5, with D possibly matching TRBD1 (5 bases). Per the germline V gene, CDR1 is MNHNS and CDR2 is SASEGT. The CDR3 has 13 residues. The ends were cut back, 5 bases at V and 9 bases at J, with 14 bases in the middle. CDR3 region: CASSYASGGPQHF. CDR3 nucleotide sequence: TGTGCCAGCAGTTATGCGTCCGGGGGGCCCCAGCATTTT.

J is TRBJ1-2 and V is TRBV28; the D gene is possibly TRBD1 (5 bases). Between the trimmed V and J ends, which lost 3 bases and 5 bases, there was a span of 10 bases. Germline values: CDR1 MDHEN, CDR2 SYDVKM. CDR3 length: 13 residues. The CDR3 DNA follows: TGTGCCAGCAGTTTTTTAGGGGAATATGGCTACACCTTC. It yields the protein CASSFLGEYGYTF.

Only a few counts were recorded for this clone. V and J are TRBV6-5 and TRBJ2-2, with unresolved D. Deletions cut 0 bases from V and 9 bases from J, with 5 bases between. This CDR3 is built from 12 residues. Per germline, CDR1 MNHEY and CDR2 SVGAGI. The CDR3 DNA sequence: TGTGCCAGCAGTTACTCGCTCAGGGAGCTGTTTTTT. It is translated as CASSYSLRELFF.

The gene calls are TRBV5-4 and TRBJ2-7; TRBD1 agrees at 10 bases. V gave up 3 bases and J gave up 2 bases; unmatched junction bases: 5. CDR1 is SGHNT, CDR2 YYREEE, per germline (reference sequence). The CDR3 runs to 15 residues. The CDR3 loop reads CASSYRDRGTYEQYF. The DNA of the CDR3 is TGTGCCAGCAGCTACCGGGACAGGGGAACCTACGAGCAGTACTTC.

The chain is built from TRBV7-3 and TRBJ2-1; perhaps TRBD2 as D (6 bases). Germline CDR1 SGHTA, CDR2 FQGTGA. The V end lost 4 bases, the J end lost 9 bases, and 10 bases lay between the germline ends. This CDR3 contains 12 residues. DNA of the CDR3: TGTGCCAGCAGCTCCTCAGCGGGTGAGCAGTTCTTC. Protein sequence: CASSSSAGEQFF. Supplemented by reference TRBV7-3 and TRBJ2-1, the full variable domain reads GAGVSQTPSNKVTEKGKYVELRCDPISGHTALYWYRQSLGQGPEFLIYFQGTGAADDSGLPNDRFFAVRPEGSVSTLKIQRTERGDSAVYLCASSSSAGEQFFGPGTRLTVL.

The chain recombines TRBV6-4 with TRBJ2-1, with 8 nucleotides matching TRBD2. After removal of 3 bases from V and 6 bases from J, the junction contained 7 bases not matched to a gene. This CDR3 region has 15 residues. Germline V gene sequence: CDR1 MRHNA, CDR2 SNTAGT. CDR3 sequence: CASSDPGTRGNEQFF. The CDR3 coding sequence is TGTGCCAGCAGTGATCCCGGGACTAGGGGCAATGAGCAGTTCTTC.

This chain uses TRBV7-6 with TRBJ1-1; tentatively, D is TRBD1 (6 bases). The V gene lost 3 bases and the J gene lost 1 base, with 9 bases spanning the gap. Germline V gene lookup returns CDR1 SGHVS and CDR2 FNYEAQ. This CDR3 has 14 residues. The CDR3 protein is CASSLRQANTEAFF. The CDR3 region has the DNA TGTGCCAGCAGCTTGAGACAGGCGAACACTGAAGCTTTCTTT.

This chain uses TRBV2 with TRBJ2-7; TRBD2 might be the D (5 bases). This CDR3 region has 14 residues. The germline gives CDR1 SNHLY, CDR2 FYNNEI. Trimming pared 7 bases from V and 4 bases from J, leaving 17 bases between. CDR3 bases: TGTGCCAGCAAGTCCGGGATTAGCAATTACGAGCAGTACTTC. Translated: CASKSGISNYEQYF.

The sample holds a few counts of this clone. The gene calls are TRBV5-1 and TRBJ1-6; no clear D. The CDR3 has 13 amino acids. Germline V gene lookup returns CDR1 SGHRS and CDR2 YFSETQ. Deletions cut 0 bases from V and 11 bases from J, with 9 bases between. Here the CDR3 reads CASSLGFSAPLHF. In DNA form, the CDR3 reads TGCGCCAGCAGCTTGGGCTTCTCTGCACCCCTCCACTTT.

The gene calls are TRBV19 and TRBJ2-7; the D gene is possibly TRBD1 (6 bases). The CDR3 extends over 14 amino acids. Germline lookup yields CDR1 LNHDA and CDR2 SQIVND (reference sequence). Trimming cost V 6 bases and J 3 bases, with 15 bases left between them. CDR3 region: CASSPIGGLYEQYF. DNA for the CDR3: TGTGCCAGTAGCCCTATAGGGGGTCTCTACGAGCAGTACTTC.

This clone was found a few times. CDR3 sequence (DNA): TGCGCCAGCAGTGAGTCGGGAGCGGGCACAGATACGCAGTATTTT. Translated: CASSESGAGTDTQYF. The chain links TRBV10-1 to TRBJ2-3; TRBD2 is a possible D gene (5 bases). Per the germline V gene, CDR1 is WNHNN and CDR2 is SYGVQD (reference sequence). The CDR3 extends over 15 amino acids. The V end lost 0 bases, the J end lost 1 base, and 8 bases lay between the germline ends.

J is TRBJ2-1 and V is TRBV29-1, with D perhaps TRBD1 (6 bases). The V end lost 4 bases, the J end lost 0 bases, and 7 bases lay between the germline ends. The CDR3 has 13 residues. Per the germline V gene, CDR1 is SQVTM and CDR2 is ANQGSEA. The CDR3 sequence: CSVARGSYNEQFF. CDR3 nucleotides: TGCAGCGTTGCCAGGGGCTCCTACAATGAGCAGTTCTTC.